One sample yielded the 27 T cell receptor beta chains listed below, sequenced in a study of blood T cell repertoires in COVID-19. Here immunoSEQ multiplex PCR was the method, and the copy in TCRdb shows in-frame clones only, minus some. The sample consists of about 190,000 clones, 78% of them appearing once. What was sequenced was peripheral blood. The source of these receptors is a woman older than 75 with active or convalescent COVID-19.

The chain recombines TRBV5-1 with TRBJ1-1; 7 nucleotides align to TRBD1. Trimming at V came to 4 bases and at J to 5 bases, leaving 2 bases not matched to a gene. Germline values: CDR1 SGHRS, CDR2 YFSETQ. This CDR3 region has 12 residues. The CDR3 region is CASSLRGTEAFF. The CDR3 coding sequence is TGCGCCAGCAGCCTCAGGGGGACTGAAGCTTTCTTT.

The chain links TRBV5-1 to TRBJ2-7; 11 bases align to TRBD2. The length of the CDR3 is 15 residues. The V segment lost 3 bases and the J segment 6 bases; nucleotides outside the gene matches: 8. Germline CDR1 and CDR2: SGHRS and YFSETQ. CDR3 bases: TGCGCCAGCAGCTATACCGGGACTAGCGGAGGCGAGCAGTACTTC. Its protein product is CASSYTGTSGGEQYF. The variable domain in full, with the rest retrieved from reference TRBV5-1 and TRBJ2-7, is KAGVTQTPRYLIKTRGQQVTLSCSPISGHRSVSWYQQTPGQGLQFLFEYFSETQRNKGNFPGRFSGRQFSNSRSEMNVSTLELGDSALYLCASSYTGTSGGEQYFGPGTRLTVT.

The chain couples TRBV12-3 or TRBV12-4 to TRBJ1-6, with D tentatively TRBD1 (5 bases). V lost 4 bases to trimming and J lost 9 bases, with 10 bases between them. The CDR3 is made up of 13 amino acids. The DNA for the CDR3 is TGTGCCAGCAGTTCAGGGTTAGGTTCACCCCTCCACTTT. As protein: CASSSGLGSPLHF.

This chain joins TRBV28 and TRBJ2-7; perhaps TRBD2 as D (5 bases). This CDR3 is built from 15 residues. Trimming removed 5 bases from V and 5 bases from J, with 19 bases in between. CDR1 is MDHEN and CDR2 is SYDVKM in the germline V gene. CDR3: CASSRDGLLHHEQYF. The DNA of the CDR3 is TGTGCCAGCAGTCGAGATGGACTCCTACACCACGAGCAGTACTTC. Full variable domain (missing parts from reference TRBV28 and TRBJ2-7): DVKVTQSSRYLVKRTGEKVFLECVQDMDHENMFWYRQDPGLGLRLIYFSYDVKMKEKGDIPEGYSVSREKKERFSLILESASTNQTSMYLCASSRDGLLHHEQYFGPGTRLTVT.

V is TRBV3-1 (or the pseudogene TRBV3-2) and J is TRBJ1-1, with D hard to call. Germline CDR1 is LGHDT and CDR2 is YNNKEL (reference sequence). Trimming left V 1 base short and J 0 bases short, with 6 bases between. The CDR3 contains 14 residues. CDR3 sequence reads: CASSQVDLNTEAFF. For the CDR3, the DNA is TGTGCCAGCAGCCAAGTGGACTTGAACACTGAAGCTTTCTTT.

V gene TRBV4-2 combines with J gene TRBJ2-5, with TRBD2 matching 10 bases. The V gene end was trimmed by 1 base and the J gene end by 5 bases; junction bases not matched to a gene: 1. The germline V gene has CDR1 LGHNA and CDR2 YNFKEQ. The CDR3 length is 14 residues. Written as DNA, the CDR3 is TGTGCCAGCAGCCAAGCTAGCGGGGGTGAGACCCAGTACTTC. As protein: CASSQASGGETQYF.

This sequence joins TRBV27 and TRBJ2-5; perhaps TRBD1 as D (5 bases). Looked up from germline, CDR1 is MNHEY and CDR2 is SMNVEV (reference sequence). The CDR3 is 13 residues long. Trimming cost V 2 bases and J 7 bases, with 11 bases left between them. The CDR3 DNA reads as TGTGCCAGCAGTTTAAGGGGCCCTGGGACCCAGTACTTC. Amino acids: CASSLRGPGTQYF.

This chain's CDR3 is CASSLKTGGNTEAFF. The CDR3 nucleotides read TGCGCCAGCAGCTTGAAGACAGGGGGGAACACTGAAGCTTTCTTT. This sequence joins TRBV5-1 and TRBJ1-1; TRBD1 aligns across 9 bases. The junction had 2 bases not matched to a gene; V was cut back by 1 base and J by 1 base. Germline V gene lookup returns CDR1 SGHRS and CDR2 YFSETQ. This CDR3 region has 15 residues.

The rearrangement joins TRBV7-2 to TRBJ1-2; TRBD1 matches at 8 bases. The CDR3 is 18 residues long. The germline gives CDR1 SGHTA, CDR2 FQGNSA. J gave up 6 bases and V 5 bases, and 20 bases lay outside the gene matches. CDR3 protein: CASSVTQHSTGADHGYTF. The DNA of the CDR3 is TGTGCCAGCAGCGTTACCCAACACTCGACAGGGGCTGACCATGGCTACACCTTC.

Here the CDR3 reads CASRITPGQISGNTIYF. The CDR3 bases are TGTGCCAGCAGAATTACGCCGGGACAGATCTCTGGAAACACCATATATTTT. This rearrangement joins TRBV2 to TRBJ1-3, with 7 nucleotides matching TRBD1. CDR1 SNHLY and CDR2 FYNNEI come from the germline V gene. V lost 6 bases and J lost 0; bases outside the gene matches: 11. The CDR3 length is 17 residues.

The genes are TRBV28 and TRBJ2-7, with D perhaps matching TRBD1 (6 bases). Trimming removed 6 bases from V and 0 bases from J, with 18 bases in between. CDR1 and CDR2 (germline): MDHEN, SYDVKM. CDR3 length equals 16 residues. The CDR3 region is CASRPGHRVPSYEQYF. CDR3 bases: TGTGCCAGCAGGCCGGGACACCGAGTCCCCTCCTACGAGCAGTACTTC.

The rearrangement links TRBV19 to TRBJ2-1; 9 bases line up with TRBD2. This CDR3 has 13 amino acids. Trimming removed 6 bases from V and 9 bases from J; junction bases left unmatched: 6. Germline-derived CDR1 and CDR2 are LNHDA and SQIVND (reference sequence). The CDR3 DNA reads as TGTGCCAGTAGCAGCAGCGGGGGGACTGAGCAGTTCTTC. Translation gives CASSSSGGTEQFF.

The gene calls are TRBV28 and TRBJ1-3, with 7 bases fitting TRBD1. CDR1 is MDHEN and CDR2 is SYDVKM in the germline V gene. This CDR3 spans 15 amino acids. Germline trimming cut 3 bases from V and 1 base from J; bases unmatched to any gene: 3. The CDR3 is CASSFLTGSGNTIYF. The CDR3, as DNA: TGTGCCAGCAGTTTTTTGACAGGGTCTGGAAACACCATATATTTT.

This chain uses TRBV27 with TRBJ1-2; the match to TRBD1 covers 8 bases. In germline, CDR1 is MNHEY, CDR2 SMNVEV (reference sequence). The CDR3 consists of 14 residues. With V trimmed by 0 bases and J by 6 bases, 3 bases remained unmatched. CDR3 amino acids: CASSLSPGQDGYTF. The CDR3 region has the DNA TGTGCCAGCAGTTTATCTCCGGGACAGGATGGCTACACCTTC.

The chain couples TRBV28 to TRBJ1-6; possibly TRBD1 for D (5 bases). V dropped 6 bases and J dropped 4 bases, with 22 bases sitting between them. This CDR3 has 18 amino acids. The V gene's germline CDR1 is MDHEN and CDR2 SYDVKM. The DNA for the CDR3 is TGTGCCAGCAGACGAATGTGGGGCGGAGATCTATATAATTCACCCCTCCACTTT. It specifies CASRRMWGGDLYNSPLHF. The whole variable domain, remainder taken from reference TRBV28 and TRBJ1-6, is DVKVTQSSRYLVKRTGEKVFLECVQDMDHENMFWYRQDPGLGLRLIYFSYDVKMKEKGDIPEGYSVSREKKERFSLILESASTNQTSMYLCASRRMWGGDLYNSPLHFGNGTRLTVT.

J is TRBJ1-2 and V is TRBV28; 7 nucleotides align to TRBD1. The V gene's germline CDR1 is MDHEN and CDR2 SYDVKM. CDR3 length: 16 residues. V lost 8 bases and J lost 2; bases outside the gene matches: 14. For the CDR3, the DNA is TGTGCCAGCCTAAGGGACAGCCAAGCCTTCAACTATGGCTACACCTTC. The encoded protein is CASLRDSQAFNYGYTF.

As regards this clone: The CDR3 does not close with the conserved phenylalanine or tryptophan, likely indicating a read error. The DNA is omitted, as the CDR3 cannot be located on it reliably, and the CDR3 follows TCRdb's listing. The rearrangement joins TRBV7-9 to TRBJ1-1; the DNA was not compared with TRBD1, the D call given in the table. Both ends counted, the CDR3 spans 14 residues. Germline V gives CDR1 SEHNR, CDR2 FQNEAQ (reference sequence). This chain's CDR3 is CASSSSLQVPRYSV.

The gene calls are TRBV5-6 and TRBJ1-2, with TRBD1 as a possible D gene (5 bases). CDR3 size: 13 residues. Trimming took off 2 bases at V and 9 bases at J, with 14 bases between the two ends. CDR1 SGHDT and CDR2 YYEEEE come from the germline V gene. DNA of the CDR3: TGTGCCAGCAGCTTAACACAAGGGGAACGCTACACCTTC. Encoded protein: CASSLTQGERYTF.

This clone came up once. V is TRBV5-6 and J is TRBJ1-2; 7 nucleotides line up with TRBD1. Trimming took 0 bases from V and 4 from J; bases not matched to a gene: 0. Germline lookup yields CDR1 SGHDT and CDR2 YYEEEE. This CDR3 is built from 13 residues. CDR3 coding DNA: TGTGCCAGCAGCTTGGCAGGGGGCTATGGCTACACCTTC. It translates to CASSLAGGYGYTF. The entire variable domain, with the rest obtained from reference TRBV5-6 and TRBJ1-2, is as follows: DAGVTQSPTHLIKTRGQQVTLRCSPKSGHDTVSWYQQALGQGPQFIFQYYEEEERQRGNFPDRFSGHQFPNYSSELNVNALLLGDSALYLCASSLAGGYGYTFGSGTRLTVV.

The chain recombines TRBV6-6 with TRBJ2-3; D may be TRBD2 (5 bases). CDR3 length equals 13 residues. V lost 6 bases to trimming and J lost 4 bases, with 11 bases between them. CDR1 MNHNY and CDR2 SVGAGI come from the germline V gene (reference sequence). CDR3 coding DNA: TGTGCCAGCAGCCCATCGGGGTCAGATACGCAGTATTTT. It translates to CASSPSGSDTQYF.

For the CDR3, the DNA is TGTGCCAGCAGCTTGTCCAGGGGTGGCTACACCTTC. Protein sequence: CASSLSRGGYTF. The chain employs TRBV5-4 and TRBJ1-2, with D perhaps matching TRBD1 (6 bases). The CDR3 has 12 residues. Germline V CDR1 and CDR2: SGHNT, YYREEE (reference sequence). V lost 1 base and J 7 bases, leaving 8 bases between the germline ends.

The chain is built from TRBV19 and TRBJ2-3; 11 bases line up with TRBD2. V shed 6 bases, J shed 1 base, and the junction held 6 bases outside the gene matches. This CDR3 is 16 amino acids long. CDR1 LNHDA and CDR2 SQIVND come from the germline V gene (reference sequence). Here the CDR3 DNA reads TGTGCCAGTAGCCGGAGTAGCGGGGGGGGCACAGATACGCAGTATTTT. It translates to CASSRSSGGGTDTQYF. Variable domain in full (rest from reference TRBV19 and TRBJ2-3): DGGITQSPKYLFRKEGQNVTLSCEQNLNHDAMYWYRQDPGQGLRLIYYSQIVNDFQKGDIAEGYSVSREKKESFPLTVTSAQKNPTAFYLCASSRSSGGGTDTQYFGPGTRLTVL.

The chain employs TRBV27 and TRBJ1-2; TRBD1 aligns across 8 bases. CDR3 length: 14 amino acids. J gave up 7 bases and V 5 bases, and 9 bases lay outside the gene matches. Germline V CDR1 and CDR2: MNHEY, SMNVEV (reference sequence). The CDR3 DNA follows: TGTGCCAGCAGTCTGACAGGGGCTCTCGGTGGCTACACCTTC. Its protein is CASSLTGALGGYTF.

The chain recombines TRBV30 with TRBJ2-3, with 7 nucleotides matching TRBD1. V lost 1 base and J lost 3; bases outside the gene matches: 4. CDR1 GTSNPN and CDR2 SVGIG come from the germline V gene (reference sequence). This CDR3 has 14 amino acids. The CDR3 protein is CAWSEGARTDTQYF. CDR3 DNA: TGTGCCTGGAGTGAGGGGGCTCGGACAGATACGCAGTATTTT. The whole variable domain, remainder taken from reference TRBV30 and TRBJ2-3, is SQTIHQWPATLVQPVGSPLSLECTVEGTSNPNLYWYRQAAGRGLQLLFYSVGIGQISSEVPQNLSASRPQDRQFILSSKKLLLSDSGFYLCAWSEGARTDTQYFGPGTRLTVL.

The CDR3 loop is CASRGQGAVSNQPQHF. The CDR3 nucleotides read TGTGCCAGTAGGGGACAGGGGGCGGTCAGCAATCAGCCCCAGCATTTT. This chain links TRBV19 with TRBJ1-5, with 12 nucleotides matching TRBD1. The V gene end was trimmed by 6 bases and the J gene end by 1 base; junction bases not matched to a gene: 4. This CDR3 comprises 16 residues. The germline CDR1 and CDR2 sequences are LNHDA and SQIVND (reference sequence).

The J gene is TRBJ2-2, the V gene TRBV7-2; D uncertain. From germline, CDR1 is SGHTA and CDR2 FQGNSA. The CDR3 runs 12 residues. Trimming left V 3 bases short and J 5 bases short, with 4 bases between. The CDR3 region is CASSLETGELFF. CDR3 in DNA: TGTGCCAGCAGCTTGGAGACCGGGGAGCTGTTTTTT.

This CDR3 is CASRVQDSPLHF. As DNA, the CDR3 is TGTGCCAGCAGGGTACAAGATTCACCCCTCCACTTT. This sequence joins TRBV7-9 and TRBJ1-6; D is undetermined. Germline values: CDR1 SEHNR, CDR2 FQNEAQ (reference sequence). V lost 6 bases, J lost 8 bases, and 8 bases lay in between. The CDR3 is 12 residues long.